These 27 T cell receptor beta chains were all obtained from the same sample, sequenced in a study of cytomegalovirus exposure and HLA in healthy donors. The primer mix had 60 Vbeta and 13 Jbeta primers. Produced via immunoSEQ multiplex PCR; TCRdb's table is partial and in-frame only. In the table there are about 130,000 clones, about 76% of which are singletons. The sequencing sample was made of PBMCs. The origin of the receptors is a young man in good health and CMV-seronegative.

The V and J genes are TRBV10-1 and TRBJ2-5; D possibly corresponds to TRBD2 (6 bases). In germline, CDR1 is WNHNN, CDR2 SYGVQD (reference sequence). The CDR3 covers 14 residues. The V and J ends lost 8 bases and 2 bases respectively, with 15 bases between them. The CDR3 here is CASAQTGTQETQYF. Here the CDR3 DNA reads TGCGCCAGCGCCCAAACCGGGACTCAAGAGACCCAGTACTTC.

The table lists this clone with a few counts. The J gene is TRBJ1-1, the V gene TRBV5-6; 9 nucleotides align to TRBD1. This CDR3 spans 14 amino acids. The V and J ends lost 3 bases and 4 bases, in that order; junction bases with no gene match: 4. CDR1 SGHDT and CDR2 YYEEEE come from the germline V gene. The CDR3 protein is CASSSEDRGTEAFF. The CDR3 bases are TGTGCCAGCAGCTCGGAGGACAGGGGCACTGAAGCTTTCTTT.

The chain couples TRBV5-1 to TRBJ1-5; possibly TRBD1 for D (6 bases). This CDR3 spans 15 amino acids. Germline V CDR1 and CDR2: SGHRS, YFSETQ. Between the trimmed V and J ends, which lost 1 base and 7 bases, there was a span of 15 bases. CDR3 DNA: TGCGCCAGCAGCTTGAGTCTGGGGGCAGGACAGCCCCAGCATTTT. Its protein is CASSLSLGAGQPQHF.

The chain combines TRBV9 with TRBJ1-3; no firm D call. V was shortened by 0 bases and J by 9 bases, with 10 bases between the two germline ends. Germline CDR1 SGDLS, CDR2 YYNGEE. The CDR3 runs to 13 residues. The CDR3 sequence: CASSVGAKATIYF. The CDR3 DNA is TGTGCCAGCAGCGTAGGGGCAAAGGCCACCATATATTTT.

The CDR3 DNA is TGTGCCAGCAGCTTAGTTGTCCTAGCCTACAATGAGCAGTTCTTC. This gives the protein CASSLVVLAYNEQFF. The V gene is TRBV7-8, the J gene TRBJ2-1, with D unresolved. V gave up 1 base and J gave up 2 bases, with 9 bases separating them. The CDR3 has 15 amino acids. Germline V lookup: CDR1 SGHVS, CDR2 FQNEAQ.

J is TRBJ2-5 and V is TRBV28, with 7 bases lining up with TRBD1. V shed 6 bases, J shed 9 bases, and the junction held 13 bases outside the gene matches. The CDR3 length is 14 residues. Germline loops: CDR1 MDHEN, CDR2 SYDVKM. The CDR3 coding sequence is TGTGCCAGCAGGATAATTACAGGGGCCGGGGCCCAGTACTTC. This translates into CASRIITGAGAQYF.

The V gene is TRBV5-4, the J gene TRBJ1-1; perhaps TRBD1 as D (5 bases). Germline V CDR1 and CDR2: SGHNT, YYREEE (reference sequence). This CDR3 is 14 amino acids long. V was cut by 5 bases and J by 5 bases, with 16 bases left in between. DNA for the CDR3: TGTGCCAGCAGGTGGAGGGGCGCGGGGACTGAAGCTTTCTTT. Protein: CASRWRGAGTEAFF.

J is TRBJ1-1 and V is TRBV27; the D gene is possibly TRBD1 (6 bases). CDR3 length: 15 amino acids. V gave up 7 bases and J gave up 4 bases, with 19 bases separating them. The germline CDR1 and CDR2 sequences are MNHEY and SMNVEV (reference sequence). CDR3 sequence: CASKGGTLGPTEAFF. In nucleotides, the CDR3 is TGTGCCAGCAAGGGGGGGACCCTTGGGCCCACTGAAGCTTTCTTT.

The genes are TRBV25-1 and TRBJ2-3, with TRBD2 as a possible D gene (6 bases). The V end lost 3 bases, the J end lost 6 bases, and 13 bases lay between the germline ends. CDR3 length equals 14 residues. Germline V CDR1 and CDR2: MGHDK, SYGVNS. The CDR3 DNA reads as TGTGCCAGCAGTGAGTCTATTAGCGGTGATACGCAGTATTTT. Translated, it gives CASSESISGDTQYF.

The genes are TRBV7-9 and TRBJ1-1, with D tentatively TRBD1 (5 bases). Trimming stripped 5 bases from V and 1 base from J, with 17 bases between. Per germline, CDR1 SEHNR and CDR2 FQNEAQ (reference sequence). This CDR3 spans 16 amino acids. CDR3 loop: CASSSSWGSENTEAFF. CDR3 coding DNA: TGTGCCAGCAGCAGCAGCTGGGGCTCCGAGAACACTGAAGCTTTCTTT.

This clone has a handful of counts. This rearrangement joins TRBV30 to TRBJ1-6; TRBD1 matches at 7 bases. Germline lookup yields CDR1 GTSNPN and CDR2 SVGIG (reference sequence). The junction had 13 bases not matched to a gene; V was cut back by 0 bases and J by 8 bases. This CDR3 contains 17 residues. DNA of the CDR3: TGTGCCTGGAGTGTACTAACAGGGGTTGGAGGGGATTCACCCCTCCACTTT. This sequence encodes CAWSVLTGVGGDSPLHF.

As regards this clone: The sample carries other DNA sequences with the same CDR3. V gene TRBV30 combines with J gene TRBJ1-6; D uncertain. V was shortened by 3 bases and J by 4 bases, with 7 bases between the two germline ends. This CDR3 region has 13 residues. Germline CDR1 is GTSNPN and CDR2 is SVGIG (reference sequence). CDR3 DNA: TGTGCCTGGAGGACTTCTTATAATTCACCCCTCCACTTT. This codes for CAWRTSYNSPLHF.

V is TRBV9 and J is TRBJ2-5, with TRBD1 as a possible D gene (5 bases). Trimming stripped 3 bases from V and 1 base from J, with 7 bases between. The length of the CDR3 is 13 residues. The germline CDR1 and CDR2 sequences are SGDLS and YYNGEE. CDR3: CASSGGVQETQYF. In DNA form, the CDR3 reads TGTGCCAGCAGCGGGGGCGTCCAAGAGACCCAGTACTTC.

The chain joins TRBV29-1 to TRBJ1-1; 7 bases align to TRBD1. The CDR3 is made up of 16 amino acids. The V gene end was trimmed by 6 bases and the J gene end by 1 base; junction bases not matched to a gene: 14. CDR1 and CDR2 (germline): SQVTM, ANQGSEA. CDR3 sequence reads: CSVDGRDSKGNTEAFF. CDR3 DNA: TGCAGCGTAGATGGGCGGGACAGCAAAGGGAACACTGAAGCTTTCTTT.

CDR3 in DNA: TGTGCCAGCAGCTTAGATCGGAGGAGTGAAAAACTGTTTTTT. This sequence encodes CASSLDRRSEKLFF. The chain recombines TRBV11-2 with TRBJ1-4, with no clear D. V was cut by 0 bases and J by 7 bases, with 9 bases left in between. Germline-derived CDR1 and CDR2 are SGHAT and FQNNGV. The CDR3 covers 14 residues.

J is TRBJ1-5 and V is TRBV2; tentatively, D is TRBD1 (6 bases). This CDR3 has 14 residues. CDR1 is SNHLY and CDR2 is FYNNEI in the germline V gene. V lost 4 bases to trimming and J lost 5 bases, with 12 bases between them. The CDR3, as DNA: TGTGCCAGCAGTGCTTCGACAGGCGATCAGCCCCAGCATTTT. Translating it yields CASSASTGDQPQHF. Together with reference TRBV2 and TRBJ1-5, the CDR3 gives the full variable domain: EPEVTQTPSHQVTQMGQEVILRCVPISNHLYFYWYRQILGQKVEFLVSFYNNEISEKSEIFDDQFSVERPDGSNFTLKIRSTKLEDSAMYFCASSASTGDQPQHFGDGTRLSIL.

The chain recombines TRBV11-2 with TRBJ1-2, with D perhaps TRBD1 (6 bases). V lost 4 bases, J lost 4 bases, and 13 bases lay in between. The CDR3 runs 14 residues. Germline CDR1 is SGHAT and CDR2 is FQNNGV. CDR3 nucleotides: TGTGCCAGCAGCTGGCGACAGGCGGTCTATGGCTACACCTTC. It specifies CASSWRQAVYGYTF.

This chain joins TRBV10-3 and TRBJ2-7; D may be TRBD1 (5 bases). Germline V gene sequence: CDR1 ENHRY, CDR2 SYGVKD. This CDR3 is built from 12 residues. Trimming left V 6 bases short and J 3 bases short, with 9 bases between. CDR3 sequence: CAIRLDSYEQYF. Here the CDR3 DNA reads TGTGCCATCAGATTAGACAGCTACGAGCAGTACTTC.

The chain employs TRBV28 and TRBJ1-2; D call uncertain. Trimming removed 2 bases at V and 6 bases at J, with 16 bases between. The CDR3 extends over 15 amino acids. The germline CDR1 and CDR2 sequences are MDHEN and SYDVKM. CDR3 in DNA: TGTGCCAGCAGTTTAGGTAATTCAGGTTTCGATGGCTACACCTTC. Translated, it gives CASSLGNSGFDGYTF.

The V gene is TRBV27, the J gene TRBJ2-7; TRBD2 agrees at 8 bases. From germline, CDR1 is MNHEY and CDR2 SMNVEV (reference sequence). Unmatched junction bases numbered 12, after V lost 2 bases and J lost 0 bases. The length of the CDR3 is 18 residues. The CDR3 spells CASSLIGGAGALSYEQYF. The DNA for the CDR3 is TGTGCCAGCAGTTTAATCGGGGGGGCAGGGGCCCTCTCCTACGAGCAGTACTTC.

This clone has more than one count but fewer than ten. V usage is TRBV28 and J usage is TRBJ1-5; possible D gene TRBD1, 6 bases. Germline CDR1 reads MDHEN; CDR2 reads SYDVKM. This CDR3 comprises 14 residues. The ends were cut back, 5 bases at V and 5 bases at J, with 13 bases in the middle. The CDR3 here is CASSPSGGYQPQHF. As DNA, the CDR3 is TGTGCCAGCAGTCCCTCGGGGGGCTATCAGCCCCAGCATTTT.

The chain has TRBV5-1 and TRBJ1-2, with TRBD1 matching over 7 bases. From germline, CDR1 is SGHRS and CDR2 YFSETQ. J gave up 8 bases and V 4 bases, and 14 bases lay outside the gene matches. This CDR3 has 15 amino acids. The CDR3 sequence is CASSARPGQPSGYTF. DNA of the CDR3: TGCGCCAGCAGCGCACGTCCGGGACAGCCTTCCGGCTACACCTTC.

V and J are TRBV5-1 and TRBJ2-7; tentatively, D is TRBD2 (7 bases). CDR3 length equals 16 residues. The V end lost 4 bases, the J end lost 0 bases, and 17 bases lay between the germline ends. The germline V gene encodes CDR1 SGHRS and CDR2 YFSETQ. In DNA form, the CDR3 reads TGCGCCAGCAGCGACCCAGGCGGGGGCCCCTCCTACGAGCAGTACTTC. It specifies CASSDPGGGPSYEQYF. The whole variable domain, filled in from reference TRBV5-1 and TRBJ2-7, reads KAGVTQTPRYLIKTRGQQVTLSCSPISGHRSVSWYQQTPGQGLQFLFEYFSETQRNKGNFPGRFSGRQFSNSRSEMNVSTLELGDSALYLCASSDPGGGPSYEQYFGPGTRLTVT.

The chain couples TRBV15 to TRBJ1-5, with 7 nucleotides matching TRBD1. The CDR3 runs 15 residues. Unmatched junction bases numbered 5, after V lost 1 base and J lost 5 bases. The germline V gene encodes CDR1 LNHNV and CDR2 YYDKDF (reference sequence). CDR3 loop: CATSRGDRPYQPQHF. As DNA, the CDR3 is TGTGCCACCAGCAGAGGGGACAGACCATATCAGCCCCAGCATTTT. Full variable domain (remainder filled in from reference TRBV15 and TRBJ1-5): DAMVIQNPRYQVTQFGKPVTLSCSQTLNHNVMYWYQQKSSQAPKLLFHYYDKDFNNEADTPDNFQSRRPNTSFCFLDIRSPGLGDTAMYLCATSRGDRPYQPQHFGDGTRLSIL.

The chain is built from TRBV7-9 and TRBJ1-2; D is perhaps TRBD1 (5 bases). V was trimmed by 5 bases and J by 7 bases, leaving 14 bases between them. This CDR3 spans 13 amino acids. Germline assignment: CDR1 SEHNR and CDR2 FQNEAQ (reference sequence). The CDR3 is CASSPWGWGGYTF. CDR3 coding DNA: TGTGCCAGCAGCCCGTGGGGCTGGGGTGGCTACACCTTC.

The chain employs TRBV7-2 and TRBJ2-1; 9 positions agree with TRBD2. This CDR3 has 15 residues. Germline values: CDR1 SGHTA, CDR2 FQGNSA. The ends lost 3 bases at V and 8 bases at J; junction bases unmatched: 8. This chain's CDR3 is CASSLEPGLADEQFF. The CDR3 bases are TGTGCCAGCAGCTTGGAACCGGGACTAGCAGATGAGCAGTTCTTC.

This chain joins TRBV19 and TRBJ2-2; 10 nucleotides line up with TRBD1. The germline V gene has CDR1 LNHDA and CDR2 SQIVND (reference sequence). This CDR3 region has 17 residues. The J segment lost 4 bases and the V segment lost 5 bases, leaving 10 bases of the junction unmatched. This CDR3 is CASSLRQGARVTGELFF. The CDR3 coding sequence is TGTGCCAGTAGTTTGAGACAGGGGGCTAGAGTCACCGGGGAGCTGTTTTTT. The full variable domain, with the rest looked up from reference TRBV19 and TRBJ2-2, is DGGITQSPKYLFRKEGQNVTLSCEQNLNHDAMYWYRQDPGQGLRLIYYSQIVNDFQKGDIAEGYSVSREKKESFPLTVTSAQKNPTAFYLCASSLRQGARVTGELFFGEGSRLTVL.